These T cell receptor beta chains were read from a single sample in a study of Ad26.COV2.S vaccination and SARS-CoV-2 variants. The assay was immunoSEQ multiplex PCR, and TCRdb's table has in-frame clones only and misses some. Among about 680,000 clones listed, more than 80% were seen once. The material was peripheral blood, obtained in a trial of Ad26.COV2.S vaccine versus placebo. Receptors were obtained from a person between 18 and 65 years old who received the Ad26.COV2.S COVID-19 vaccine or a placebo. The conserved cysteine and the conserved F or W are not part of the CDR3 here.

J gene: TRBJ2-2
V gene: TRBV5-1
CDR3 protein: ASSSRLNTGELF

J gene: TRBJ2-5
V gene: TRBV25-1
CDR3 protein: ASGGTRRKDETQY

J gene: TRBJ1-3
V gene: TRBV5-4
CDR3 protein: ASSRTGAGNTIY

J gene: TRBJ1-6
V gene: TRBV2
CDR3 protein: ASSEGTGAYNSPLH

J gene: TRBJ2-3
V gene: TRBV6-2/TRBV6-3
CDR3 protein: ASSRPGDTQY

J gene: TRBJ1-3
V gene: TRBV7-2
CDR3 protein: ASSLAAGLPGNTIY

J gene: TRBJ2-1
V gene: TRBV7-3
CDR3 protein: ASSLGVLSYNEQF

J gene: TRBJ2-1
V gene: TRBV6-5
CDR3 protein: ASSYSLDSYNEQF

J gene: TRBJ1-2
V gene: TRBV30
CDR3 protein: AWSVRLMIYGYT

J gene: TRBJ1-2
V gene: TRBV5-1
CDR3 protein: ASSSARGYT

J gene: TRBJ2-1
V gene: TRBV29-1
CDR3 protein: SVPGTGAYNEQF

J gene: TRBJ2-5
V gene: TRBV6-6
CDR3 protein: ASSWGGGETQY

J gene: TRBJ2-7
V gene: TRBV11-2
CDR3 protein: ASSAPWTSGNPEQY

J gene: TRBJ2-4
V gene: TRBV5-5
CDR3 protein: ASSLGPPRSIQY

J gene: TRBJ2-7
V gene: TRBV11-2
CDR3 protein: ASSITSGTSYEQY

J gene: TRBJ2-3
V gene: TRBV3-1/TRBV3-2
CDR3 protein: ASSQVESTDTQY

J gene: TRBJ1-1
V gene: TRBV24-1
CDR3 protein: ATSDPGQGAAEAF

J gene: TRBJ2-7
V gene: TRBV7-8
CDR3 protein: ASSPAQGSFYEQY

J gene: TRBJ2-1
V gene: TRBV19
CDR3 protein: ASRLAGGSNEQF

J gene: TRBJ1-5
V gene: TRBV6-2/TRBV6-3
CDR3 protein: ASSYPQGAHLQPQH

J gene: TRBJ2-5
V gene: TRBV19
CDR3 protein: ASSAPGQGGTLGETQY

J gene: TRBJ2-1
V gene: TRBV4-2
CDR3 protein: ASSQEQSQQF

J gene: TRBJ2-7
V gene: TRBV27
CDR3 protein: ASSFRATFSYEQY

J gene: TRBJ2-3
V gene: TRBV16
CDR3 protein: ASSPLSTDTQY

J gene: TRBJ1-1
V gene: TRBV4-1
CDR3 protein: ASSRRQGGYTEAF

J gene: TRBJ2-6
V gene: TRBV19
CDR3 protein: ASTRGSGANVLT

J gene: TRBJ1-2
V gene: TRBV5-8
CDR3 protein: ASSLSVYGYT

J gene: TRBJ2-3
V gene: TRBV4-2
CDR3 protein: ASSQSGTGWADTQY

J gene: TRBJ2-1
V gene: TRBV10-1
CDR3 protein: ASSTQGDEQF

J gene: TRBJ2-2
V gene: TRBV3-1/TRBV3-2
CDR3 protein: ASSPAQLF

J gene: TRBJ2-5
V gene: TRBV18
CDR3 protein: ASSPVTGGEETQY

J gene: TRBJ1-4
V gene: TRBV30
CDR3 protein: ACLSRPVGEKLF

J gene: TRBJ1-5
V gene: TRBV30
CDR3 protein: AWSWGIYTGKSQPQH

J gene: TRBJ1-5
V gene: TRBV15
CDR3 protein: ATSREGTGVNFNQPQH

J gene: TRBJ2-4
V gene: TRBV3-1/TRBV3-2
CDR3 protein: ASSTRQLAKNIQY

J gene: TRBJ2-5
V gene: TRBV2
CDR3 protein: ASSDSPSGVPPQY

J gene: TRBJ1-6
V gene: TRBV30
CDR3 protein: AWSVVTARNSPLH

J gene: TRBJ1-5
V gene: TRBV7-8
CDR3 protein: ASSPGAGNQPQH

J gene: TRBJ2-1
V gene: TRBV10-3
CDR3 protein: AISESTGLAGEQF

J gene: TRBJ1-2
V gene: TRBV7-2
CDR3 protein: ASSFQHGYT

J gene: TRBJ1-3
V gene: TRBV5-1
CDR3 protein: ASSPYGTGSGNTIY

J gene: TRBJ1-1
V gene: TRBV6-2/TRBV6-3
CDR3 protein: ASSYSGTGDAF

J gene: TRBJ1-5
V gene: TRBV18
CDR3 protein: ASSNQGQHVGPQH

J gene: TRBJ2-2
V gene: TRBV18
CDR3 protein: ASSPPAETGELF

J gene: TRBJ2-5
V gene: TRBV5-1
CDR3 protein: ASSFIPNAETQY

J gene: TRBJ2-1
V gene: TRBV29-1
CDR3 protein: SVPPVGTGGPGGYNEQF

J gene: TRBJ1-5
V gene: TRBV3-1/TRBV3-2
CDR3 protein: ASGDDGPQH

J gene: TRBJ2-1
V gene: TRBV18
CDR3 protein: ASSLGQLEQF